This TCR beta chain was identified in a study of identical twins. This CDR3 spans 12 amino acids. The V end was cut by 3 bases, the J end by 9 bases, with 9 bases between. The germline V gene has CDR1 LGHDT and CDR2 YNNKEL (reference sequence). A universal primer site arose from template switching, and cDNA bore unique molecular identifiers. One entry per CDR3 protein, called by TCRdb with MiXCR from the 5' RACE reads. This table has fewer than 450,000 distinct CDR3 sequences, 8.5% to 10% appearing once. In its sample, this clonotype was seen many times. Antigen unknown. Overall study findings and caveats: Excess sharing between twins was weaker in beta out-of-frame sequences. Out-of-frame alpha sequences common to twins exhibited a surplus of low generation probability.

The clonotype comes from a woman between 50 and 59 years old in good health. The rearrangement uses TRBV3-1 and TRBJ2-1; D is unclear. Sequenced sample: naive T cells sorted from blood. Here the CDR3 reads CASSHGRGEQFF. The DNA of the CDR3 is TGTGCCAGCAGCCACGGAAGAGGTGAGCAGTTCTTC.